This T cell receptor beta chain was captured in a study of low-dose radiotherapy and immunotherapy resistance in tumors. Turning to the study itself: Cohort 2, a group dosed every two weeks at 1 Gy per fraction, received 13 Gy in total over 26 weeks.

CDR1 is PRHDT and CDR2 is FYEKMQ in the germline V gene (reference sequence). CDR3 length equals 18 residues. Alpha- and beta-chain coverage of first-strand cDNA came from TRAV- and TRBV-specific primers. TCR amplification ran roughly 20 PCR cycles using constant-region and V-primer adapter primers. Each CDR3 protein is one row after TCRdb ran MiXCR on the reads. This table holds around 99,000 distinct CDR3 sequences, more than 7.5% found once. This clonotype was found many times. One end of the junction varies from germline; a read error may be responsible. The time point is: before trial treatment. The sequences come from PBMCs, collected before treatment. This sequence was found in a male donor with prostate cancer. The V gene is TRBV13, the J gene TRBJ2-1; TRBD2 agrees at 7 bases. The CDR3 protein is CATSSLAGHSDSYNEQFF. The CDR3 bases are TGTGCCACCAGCAGTTTAGCGGGTCATTCCGACTCCTACAATGAGCAGTTCTTC. Full variable domain (outside the CDR3, taken from reference TRBV13 and TRBJ2-1): AAGVIQSPRHLIKEKRETATLKCYPIPRHDTVYWYQQGPGQDPQFLISFYEKMQSDKGSIPDRFSAQQFSDYHSELNMSSLELGDSALYFCATSSLAGHSDSYNEQFFGPGTRLTVL.